The 6 T cell receptor beta chains in this list originate from one sample, sequenced in a study of T-cell reconstitution after alpha-beta-depleted transplantation in children. Preparation of the TCRbeta library was carried out with unique molecular identifiers. TCRdb re-analysed the PCR reads in MiXCR, keeping a single row per CDR3 protein. The repertoire holds some 240,000 distinct CDR3 sequences, with 7.5% to 10% as singletons. This sample comprised PBMCs from the stem cell graft donor, obtained from the stem cell graft. The source of these receptors is a human donor who donated a stem cell graft to a child with SCID.

Many counts were recorded for this clonotype. The J gene is TRBJ2-7, the V gene TRBV5-1; no clear D. V was shortened by 6 bases and J by 5 bases, with 18 bases between the two germline ends. Per the germline V gene, CDR1 is SGHRS and CDR2 is YFSETQ. This CDR3 is 14 amino acids long. The CDR3 DNA is TGCGCCAGCAAGGTATTTCAAACGGTCGACGAGCAGTACTTC. This sequence encodes CASKVFQTVDEQYF.

This clonotype was seen ten or more times. V gene TRBV5-1 combines with J gene TRBJ2-1; D is unresolved. Trimming left V 4 bases short and J 2 bases short, with 7 bases between. CDR3 length: 13 residues. Per the germline V gene, CDR1 is SGHRS and CDR2 is YFSETQ. The CDR3 loop is CASSQAPYNEQFF. The CDR3, as DNA: TGCGCCAGCAGCCAAGCTCCCTACAATGAGCAGTTCTTC.

This clonotype came up many times. The chain's CDR3 is CSARGQGGNQPQHF. CDR3 DNA: TGCAGTGCTAGGGGACAGGGCGGCAATCAGCCCCAGCATTTT. J is TRBJ1-5 and V is TRBV20-1; TRBD1 agrees at 9 bases. After removal of 3 bases from V and 2 bases from J, the junction contained 2 bases not matched to a gene. This CDR3 comprises 14 residues. The V gene's germline CDR1 is DFQATT and CDR2 SNEGSKA (reference sequence).

This clonotype was detected many times. J is TRBJ2-1 and V is TRBV12-3 or TRBV12-4, with a weak D call TRBD2 (7 bases). The CDR3 spans 17 residues. The V end lost 6 bases, the J end lost 0 bases, and 18 bases lay between the germline ends. The CDR3 spells CASRRGGTAVSYNEQFF. CDR3 nucleotide sequence: TGTGCCAGCAGAAGGGGGGGGACCGCCGTCTCCTACAATGAGCAGTTCTTC.

The CDR3 nucleotides read TGTGCCAGCAGTCTTAGGACAGGGGTCTACGAGCAGTACTTC. As protein: CASSLRTGVYEQYF. The chain employs TRBV27 and TRBJ2-7; 9 nucleotides align to TRBD1. CDR1 MNHEY and CDR2 SMNVEV come from the germline V gene (reference sequence). This CDR3 region has 14 residues. V dropped 5 bases and J dropped 3; count of bases not matched to a gene: 5.

This clonotype has ten or more counts. V usage is TRBV9 and J usage is TRBJ2-5; unclear D gene. The CDR3 is made up of 14 amino acids. Per germline, CDR1 SGDLS and CDR2 YYNGEE. V dropped 0 bases and J dropped 0 bases, with 6 bases sitting between them. The CDR3 sequence is CASSVAGDQETQYF. DNA of the CDR3: TGTGCCAGCAGCGTAGCAGGCGACCAAGAGACCCAGTACTTC.